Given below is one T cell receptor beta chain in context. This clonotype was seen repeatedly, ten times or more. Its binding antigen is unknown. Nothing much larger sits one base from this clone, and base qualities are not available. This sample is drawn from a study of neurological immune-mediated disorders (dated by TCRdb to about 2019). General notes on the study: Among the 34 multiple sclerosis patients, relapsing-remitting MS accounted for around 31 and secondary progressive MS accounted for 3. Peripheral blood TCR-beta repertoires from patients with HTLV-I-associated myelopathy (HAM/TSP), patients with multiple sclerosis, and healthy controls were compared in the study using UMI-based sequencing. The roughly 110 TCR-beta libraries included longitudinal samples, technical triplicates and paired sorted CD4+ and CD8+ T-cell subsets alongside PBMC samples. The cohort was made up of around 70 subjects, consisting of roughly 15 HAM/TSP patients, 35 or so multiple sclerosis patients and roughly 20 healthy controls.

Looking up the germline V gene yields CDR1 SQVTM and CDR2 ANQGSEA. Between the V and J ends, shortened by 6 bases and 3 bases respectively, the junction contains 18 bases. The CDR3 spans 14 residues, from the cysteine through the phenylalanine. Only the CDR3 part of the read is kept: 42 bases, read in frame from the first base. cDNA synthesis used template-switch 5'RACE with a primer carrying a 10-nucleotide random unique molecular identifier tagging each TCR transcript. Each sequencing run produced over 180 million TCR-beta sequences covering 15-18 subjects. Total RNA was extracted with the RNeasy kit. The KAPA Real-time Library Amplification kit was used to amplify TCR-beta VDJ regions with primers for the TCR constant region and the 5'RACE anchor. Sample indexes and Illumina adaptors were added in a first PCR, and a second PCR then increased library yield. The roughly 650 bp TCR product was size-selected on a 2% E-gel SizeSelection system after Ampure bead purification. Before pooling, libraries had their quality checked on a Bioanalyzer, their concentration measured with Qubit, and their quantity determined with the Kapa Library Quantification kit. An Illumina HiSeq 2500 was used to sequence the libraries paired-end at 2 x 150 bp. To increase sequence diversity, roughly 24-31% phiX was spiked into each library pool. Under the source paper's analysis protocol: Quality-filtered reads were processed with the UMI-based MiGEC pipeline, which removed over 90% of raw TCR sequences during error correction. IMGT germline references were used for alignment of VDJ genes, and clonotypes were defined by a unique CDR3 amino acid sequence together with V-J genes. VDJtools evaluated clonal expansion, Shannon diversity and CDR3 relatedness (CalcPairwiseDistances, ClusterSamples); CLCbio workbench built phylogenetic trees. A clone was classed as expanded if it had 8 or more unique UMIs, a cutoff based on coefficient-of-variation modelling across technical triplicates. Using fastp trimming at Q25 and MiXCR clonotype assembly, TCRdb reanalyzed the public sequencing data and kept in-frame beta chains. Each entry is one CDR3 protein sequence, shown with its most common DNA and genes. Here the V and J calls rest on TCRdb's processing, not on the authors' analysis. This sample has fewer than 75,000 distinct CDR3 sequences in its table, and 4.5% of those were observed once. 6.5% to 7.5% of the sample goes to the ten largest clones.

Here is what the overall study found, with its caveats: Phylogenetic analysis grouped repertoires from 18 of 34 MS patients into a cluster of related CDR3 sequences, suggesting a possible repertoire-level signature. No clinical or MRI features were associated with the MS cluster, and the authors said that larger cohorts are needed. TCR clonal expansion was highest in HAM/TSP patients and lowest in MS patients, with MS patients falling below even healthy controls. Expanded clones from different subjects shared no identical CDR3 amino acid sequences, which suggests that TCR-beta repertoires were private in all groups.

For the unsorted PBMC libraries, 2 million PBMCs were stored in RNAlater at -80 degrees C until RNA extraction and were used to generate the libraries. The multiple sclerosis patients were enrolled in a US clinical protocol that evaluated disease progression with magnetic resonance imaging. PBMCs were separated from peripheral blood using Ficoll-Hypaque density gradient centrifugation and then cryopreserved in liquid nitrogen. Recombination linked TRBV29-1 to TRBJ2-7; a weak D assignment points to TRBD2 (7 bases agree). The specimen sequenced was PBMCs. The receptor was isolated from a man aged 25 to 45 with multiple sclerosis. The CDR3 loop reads CSVLDSGGNYEQYF. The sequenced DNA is TGCAGCGTGTTAGATTCGGGGGGCAACTACGAGCAGTACTTC.